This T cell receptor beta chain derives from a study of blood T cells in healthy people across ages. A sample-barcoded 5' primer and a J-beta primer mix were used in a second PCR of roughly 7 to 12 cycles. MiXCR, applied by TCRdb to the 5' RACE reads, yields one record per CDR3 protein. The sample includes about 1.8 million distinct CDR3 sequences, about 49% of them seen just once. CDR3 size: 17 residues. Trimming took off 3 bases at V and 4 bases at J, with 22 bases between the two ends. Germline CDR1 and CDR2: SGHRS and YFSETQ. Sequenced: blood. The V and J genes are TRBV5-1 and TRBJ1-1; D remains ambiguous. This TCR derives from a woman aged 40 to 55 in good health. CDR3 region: CASSSDRGLPRGTEAFF. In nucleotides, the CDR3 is TGCGCCAGCAGCTCAGATCGCGGCCTCCCTCGGGGCACTGAAGCTTTCTTT.